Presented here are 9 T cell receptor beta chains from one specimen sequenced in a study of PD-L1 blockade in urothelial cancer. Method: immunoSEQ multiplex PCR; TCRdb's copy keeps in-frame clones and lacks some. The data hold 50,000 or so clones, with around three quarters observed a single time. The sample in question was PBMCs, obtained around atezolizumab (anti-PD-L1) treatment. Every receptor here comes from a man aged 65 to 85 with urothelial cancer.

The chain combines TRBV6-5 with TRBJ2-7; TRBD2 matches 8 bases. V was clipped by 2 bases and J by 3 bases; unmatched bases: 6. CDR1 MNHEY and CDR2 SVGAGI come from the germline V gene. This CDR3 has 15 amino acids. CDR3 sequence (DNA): TGTGCCAGCAGTTACCGGGGCAGCGGGGGCTACGAGCAGTACTTC. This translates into CASSYRGSGGYEQYF.

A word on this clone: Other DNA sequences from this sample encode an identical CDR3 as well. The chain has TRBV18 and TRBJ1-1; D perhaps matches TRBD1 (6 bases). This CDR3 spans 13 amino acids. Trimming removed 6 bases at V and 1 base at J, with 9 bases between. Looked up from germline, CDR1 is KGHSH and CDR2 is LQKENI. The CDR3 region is CASSLDRNTEAFF. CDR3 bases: TGTGCCAGCTCCCTGGACAGGAACACTGAAGCTTTCTTT.

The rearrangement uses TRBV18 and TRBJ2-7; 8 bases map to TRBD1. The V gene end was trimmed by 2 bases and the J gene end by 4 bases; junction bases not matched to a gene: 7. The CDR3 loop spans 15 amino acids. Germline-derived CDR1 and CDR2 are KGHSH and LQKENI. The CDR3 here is CASSPGFGDRYEQYF. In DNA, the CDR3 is TGTGCCAGCTCACCAGGGTTTGGGGACAGGTACGAGCAGTACTTC.

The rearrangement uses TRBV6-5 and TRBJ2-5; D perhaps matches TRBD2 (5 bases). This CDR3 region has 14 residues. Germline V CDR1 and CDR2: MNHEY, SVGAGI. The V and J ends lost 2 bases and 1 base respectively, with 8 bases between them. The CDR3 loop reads CASSYRSGQETQYF. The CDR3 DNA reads TGTGCCAGCAGTTACAGGAGCGGCCAAGAGACCCAGTACTTC.

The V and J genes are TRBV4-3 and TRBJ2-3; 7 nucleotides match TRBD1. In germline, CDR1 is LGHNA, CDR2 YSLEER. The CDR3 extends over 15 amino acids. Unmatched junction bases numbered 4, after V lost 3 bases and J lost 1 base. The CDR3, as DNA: TGCGCCAGCAGCCAGACAGGGTTGGGCACAGATACGCAGTATTTT. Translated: CASSQTGLGTDTQYF.

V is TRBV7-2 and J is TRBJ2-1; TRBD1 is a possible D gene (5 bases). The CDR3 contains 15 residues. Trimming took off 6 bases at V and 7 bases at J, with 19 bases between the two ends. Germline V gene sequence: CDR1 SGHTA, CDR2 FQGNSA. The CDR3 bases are TGTGCCAGCAGATTAAGGGGTGGTGAGAGGAATGAGCAGTTCTTC. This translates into CASRLRGGERNEQFF.

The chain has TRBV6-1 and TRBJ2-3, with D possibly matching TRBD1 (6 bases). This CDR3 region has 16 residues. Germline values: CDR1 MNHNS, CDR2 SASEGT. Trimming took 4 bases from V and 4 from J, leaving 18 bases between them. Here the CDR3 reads CASSAYDRQVADTQYF. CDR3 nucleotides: TGTGCCAGCAGTGCATACGACAGGCAGGTCGCAGATACGCAGTATTTT.

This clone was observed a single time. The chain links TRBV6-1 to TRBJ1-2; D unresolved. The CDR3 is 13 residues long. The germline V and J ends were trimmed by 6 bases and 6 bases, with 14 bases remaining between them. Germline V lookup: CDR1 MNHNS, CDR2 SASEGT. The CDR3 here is CASSQTRPDGYTF. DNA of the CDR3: TGTGCCAGCAGCCAGACACGCCCTGATGGCTACACCTTC.

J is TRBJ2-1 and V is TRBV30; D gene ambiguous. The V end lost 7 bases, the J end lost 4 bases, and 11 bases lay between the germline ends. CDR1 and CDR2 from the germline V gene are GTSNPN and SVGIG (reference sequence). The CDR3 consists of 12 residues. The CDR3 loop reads CAYGVGYNEQFF. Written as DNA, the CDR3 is TGTGCCTACGGAGTTGGGTACAATGAGCAGTTCTTC.